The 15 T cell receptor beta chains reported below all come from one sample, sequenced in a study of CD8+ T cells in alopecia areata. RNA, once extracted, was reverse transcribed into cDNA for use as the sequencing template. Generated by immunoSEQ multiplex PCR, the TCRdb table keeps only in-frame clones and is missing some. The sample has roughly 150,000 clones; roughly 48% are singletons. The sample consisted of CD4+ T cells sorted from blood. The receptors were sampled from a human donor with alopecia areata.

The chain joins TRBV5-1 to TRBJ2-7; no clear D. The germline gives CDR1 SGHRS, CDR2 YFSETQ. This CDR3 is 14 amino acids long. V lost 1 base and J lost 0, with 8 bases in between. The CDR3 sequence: CASSLKGSSYEQYF. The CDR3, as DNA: TGCGCCAGCAGCTTGAAGGGAAGCTCCTACGAGCAGTACTTC.

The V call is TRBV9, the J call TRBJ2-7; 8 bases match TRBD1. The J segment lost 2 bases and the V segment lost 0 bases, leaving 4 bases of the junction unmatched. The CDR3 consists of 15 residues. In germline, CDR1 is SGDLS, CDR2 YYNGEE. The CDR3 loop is CASSVVGTGTYEQYF. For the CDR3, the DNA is TGTGCCAGCAGCGTAGTGGGGACAGGCACCTACGAGCAGTACTTC. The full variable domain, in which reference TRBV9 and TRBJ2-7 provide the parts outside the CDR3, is DSGVTQTPKHLITATGQRVTLRCSPRSGDLSVYWYQQSLDQGLQFLIQYYNGEERAKGNILERFSAQQFPDLHSELNLSSLELGDSALYFCASSVVGTGTYEQYFGPGTRLTVT.

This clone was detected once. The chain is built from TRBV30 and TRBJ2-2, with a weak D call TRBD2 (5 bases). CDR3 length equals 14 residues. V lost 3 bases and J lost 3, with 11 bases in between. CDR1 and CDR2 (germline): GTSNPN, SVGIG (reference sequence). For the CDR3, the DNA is TGTGCCTGGAGGGCTGTCGGGGACACCGGGGAGCTGTTTTTT. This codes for CAWRAVGDTGELFF.

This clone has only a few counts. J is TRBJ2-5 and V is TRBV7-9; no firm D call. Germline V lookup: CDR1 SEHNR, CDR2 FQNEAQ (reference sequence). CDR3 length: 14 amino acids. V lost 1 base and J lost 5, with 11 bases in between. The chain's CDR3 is CASSLGGGAETQYF. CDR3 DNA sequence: TGTGCCAGCAGCTTAGGGGGTGGCGCGGAGACCCAGTACTTC.

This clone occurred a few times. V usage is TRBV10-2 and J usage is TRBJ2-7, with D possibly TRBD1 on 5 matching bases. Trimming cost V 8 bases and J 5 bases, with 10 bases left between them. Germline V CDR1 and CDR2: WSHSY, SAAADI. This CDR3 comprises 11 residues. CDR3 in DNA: TGCGCCAGCCTTCAGGGCCACGAGCAGTACTTC. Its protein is CASLQGHEQYF.

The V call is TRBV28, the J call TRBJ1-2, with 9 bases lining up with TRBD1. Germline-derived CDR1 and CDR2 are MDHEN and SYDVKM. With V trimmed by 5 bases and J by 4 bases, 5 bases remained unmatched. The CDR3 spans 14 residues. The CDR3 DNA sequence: TGTGCCAGCAGTCGCCAGACAGGGGGCTATGGCTACACCTTC. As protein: CASSRQTGGYGYTF.

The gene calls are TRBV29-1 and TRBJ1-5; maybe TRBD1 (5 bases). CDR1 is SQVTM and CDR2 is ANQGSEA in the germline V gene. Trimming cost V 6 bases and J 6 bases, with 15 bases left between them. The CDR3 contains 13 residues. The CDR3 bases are TGCAGCGTGACCGCAGGGTTGGGTCAGCCCCAGCATTTT. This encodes CSVTAGLGQPQHF.

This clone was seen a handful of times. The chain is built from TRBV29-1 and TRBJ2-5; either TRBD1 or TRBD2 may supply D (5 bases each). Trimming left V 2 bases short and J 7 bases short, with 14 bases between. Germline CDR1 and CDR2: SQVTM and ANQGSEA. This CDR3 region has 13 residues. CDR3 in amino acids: CSVERQNRGTQYF. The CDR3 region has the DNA TGCAGCGTTGAACGACAGAACCGGGGGACCCAGTACTTC.

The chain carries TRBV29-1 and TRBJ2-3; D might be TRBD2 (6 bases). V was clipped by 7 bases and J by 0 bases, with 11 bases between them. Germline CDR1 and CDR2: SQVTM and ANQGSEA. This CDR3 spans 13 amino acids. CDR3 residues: CSGQGLSTDTQYF. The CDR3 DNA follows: TGCAGCGGGCAGGGACTTAGCACAGATACGCAGTATTTT.

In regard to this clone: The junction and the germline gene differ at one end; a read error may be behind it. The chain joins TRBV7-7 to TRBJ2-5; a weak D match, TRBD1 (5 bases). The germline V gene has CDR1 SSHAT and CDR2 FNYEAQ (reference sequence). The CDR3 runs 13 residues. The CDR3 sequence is CASSLDRKETQYF. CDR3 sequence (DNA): TGTGCTAGCAGCTTAGACAGAAAAGAGACCCAGTACTTC. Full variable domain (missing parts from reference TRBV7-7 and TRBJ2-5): GAGVSQSPRYKVTKRGQDVTLRCDPISSHATLYWYQQALGQGPEFLTYFNYEAQPDKSGLPSDRFSAERPEGSISTLTIQRTEQRDSAMYRCASSLDRKETQYFGPGTRLLVL.

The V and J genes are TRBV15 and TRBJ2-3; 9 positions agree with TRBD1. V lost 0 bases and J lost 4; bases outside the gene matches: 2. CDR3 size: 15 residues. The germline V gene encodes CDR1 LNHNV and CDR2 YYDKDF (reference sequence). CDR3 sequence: CATSRDGTGPDTQYF. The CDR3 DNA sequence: TGTGCCACCAGCAGAGATGGGACAGGGCCAGATACGCAGTATTTT.

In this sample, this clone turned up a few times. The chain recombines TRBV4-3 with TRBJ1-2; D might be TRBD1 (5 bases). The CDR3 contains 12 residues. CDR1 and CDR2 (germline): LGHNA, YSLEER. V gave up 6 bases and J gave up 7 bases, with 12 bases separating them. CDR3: CASSYRGTGYTF. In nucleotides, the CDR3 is TGCGCCAGCAGTTATAGGGGTACTGGCTACACCTTC.

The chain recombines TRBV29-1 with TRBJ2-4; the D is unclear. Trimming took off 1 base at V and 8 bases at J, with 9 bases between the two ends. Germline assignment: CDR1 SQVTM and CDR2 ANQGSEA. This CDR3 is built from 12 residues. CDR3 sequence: CSVEAPGDIQYF. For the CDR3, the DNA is TGCAGCGTTGAAGCCCCTGGTGACATTCAGTACTTC.

As DNA, the CDR3 is TGCGCCAGCAGCGGGGACAACCAAGAGACCCAGTACTTC. As protein: CASSGDNQETQYF. The rearrangement joins TRBV5-1 to TRBJ2-5; TRBD1 might be the D (6 bases). V lost 4 bases, J lost 0 bases, and 7 bases lay in between. Germline V lookup: CDR1 SGHRS, CDR2 YFSETQ. This CDR3 comprises 13 residues. Variable domain in full (rest from reference TRBV5-1 and TRBJ2-5): KAGVTQTPRYLIKTRGQQVTLSCSPISGHRSVSWYQQTPGQGLQFLFEYFSETQRNKGNFPGRFSGRQFSNSRSEMNVSTLELGDSALYLCASSGDNQETQYFGPGTRLLVL.

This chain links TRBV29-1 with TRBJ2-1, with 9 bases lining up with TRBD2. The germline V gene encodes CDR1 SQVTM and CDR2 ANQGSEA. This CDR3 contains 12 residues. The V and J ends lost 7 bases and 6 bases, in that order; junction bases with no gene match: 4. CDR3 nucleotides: TGCAGCGGGGGACTAGCAACCAATGAGCAGTTCTTC. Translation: CSGGLATNEQFF.